Listed below are T cell receptor beta chains from one sample, sequenced in a study of early T cells in non-severe SARS-CoV-2 infection. TCRdb redid the calling of the 5' RACE reads with MiXCR, one entry per CDR3 protein. The sample consists of roughly 29,000 distinct CDR3 sequences, about 4.6% of them appearing once. The sequenced material came from whole blood. Source of these receptors: an adult who was a healthcare worker with PCR-confirmed SARS-CoV-2 infection or an uninfected control (not recorded which). Both conserved end residues are part of each CDR3. Fields, in order: CDR3 DNA, CDR3 protein, V gene, J gene, D gene, clone size. D genes are given only for firm matches. Part of the rows lack a size; the others show once, few, many or a class for expanded clones.

TGTGCCAGCAGTGAAGTACAGGGGGGATCCGGGGAGCTGTTTTTT	CASSEVQGGSGELFF	TRBV2	TRBJ2-2	TRBD1	medium-sized
TGTGCCAGGCTTAGCGGCTCCTACGAGCAGTACTTC	CARLSGSYEQYF	TRBV25-1	TRBJ2-7	-	-
TGCGCCAGCAGCCCGGAGGGAACAGGAAACTCCTATAATTCACCCCTCCACTTT	CASSPEGTGNSYNSPLHF	TRBV5-1	TRBJ1-6	-	-
TGTGCCAGCAGCGACGACAGGGGGTTGTATGAGCAGTTCTTC	CASSDDRGLYEQFF	TRBV7-9	TRBJ2-1	TRBD1	many
TGTGCCAGTAGGACAGGGGCACCCTATAGCAATCAGCCCCAGCATTTT	CASRTGAPYSNQPQHF	TRBV19	TRBJ1-5	TRBD1	many
TGTGCCAGCGGCAAAACTCCCGCCAGGGGGTCCTACGAGCAGTACTTC	CASGKTPARGSYEQYF	TRBV27	TRBJ2-7	TRBD1	few
TGTGCCTGGAGTGTGGGGGGTACCGGGGAGCTGTTTTTT	CAWSVGGTGELFF	TRBV30	TRBJ2-2	-	-
TGCAGCGTTGACGGCGTGTGCGCAACTAATGAAAAACTGTTTTTT	CSVDGVCATNEKLFF	TRBV29-1	TRBJ1-4	-	many
TGTGCCACCAGCAACCTTCAGGGGATGTACGGCACAGATACGCAGTATTTT	CATSNLQGMYGTDTQYF	TRBV15	TRBJ2-3	-	many
TGTGCCAGCAGCCAAGTGTCCCAGGGTTGGTTCTTC	CASSQVSQGWFF	TRBV3-1	TRBJ2-1	-	many
TGTGCCACCAGTGATGTGCAGGCTAACTATGGCTACACCTTC	CATSDVQANYGYTF	TRBV24-1	TRBJ1-2	-	many
TGCAGTGCTAGTGGGGTAGCGGGATATATTGATGAGCAGTTCTTC	CSASGVAGYIDEQFF	TRBV20-1	TRBJ2-1	TRBD2	many
TGTGCCAGCAGCAGTATAGCGGAGGGTAGGGGAGGCAAAAACATTCAGTACTTC	CASSSIAEGRGGKNIQYF	TRBV7-8	TRBJ2-4	-	many
TGTGCCAGCAGCTTATTTGAGGGAATAGGCAATGAGCAGTTCTTC	CASSLFEGIGNEQFF	TRBV11-1	TRBJ2-1	-	many
TGTGCCGGTGACCGGACTGCTAGTAGCACAGATACGCAGTATTTT	CAGDRTASSTDTQYF	TRBV30	TRBJ2-3	-	-
TGCAGTGCTAGAGATAAGAGGGTTGGAAACACCATATATTTT	CSARDKRVGNTIYF	TRBV20-1	TRBJ1-3	-	-
TGTGCCAGCTCACCGGGACTAGCGGGGGTACGAGAGACCCAGTACTTC	CASSPGLAGVRETQYF	TRBV18	TRBJ2-5	TRBD2	few
TGCGCCAGCAGCCAAGCGGAGGATACGCAGTATTTT	CASSQAEDTQYF	TRBV10-1	TRBJ2-3	-	few
TGCAGTGCTAGAGACCTAGTGGGCTACAATGAGCAGTTCTTC	CSARDLVGYNEQFF	TRBV20-1	TRBJ2-1	-	-
TGCGCCAGCAGCCACCCAATCCCCCTCCGTGGGACAGGGGAATACTATGGCTACACCTTC	CASSHPIPLRGTGEYYGYTF	TRBV4-1	TRBJ1-2	TRBD1	-
TGTGCCAGCAGCCGGGGGCCGGGGATAACAACCCACGAGCAGTACTTC	CASSRGPGITTHEQYF	TRBV27	TRBJ2-7	-	many
TGTGCCAGCAGAAACAAATGGCCGGGGCCGGGTCGAACTGAAGCTTTCTTT	CASRNKWPGPGRTEAFF	TRBV6-2/TRBV6-3	TRBJ1-1	-	many
TGTGCCAGCAGCTTAAATGGGCGGGAGGGCCAATATAATGAGCAGTTCTTC	CASSLNGREGQYNEQFF	TRBV7-3	TRBJ2-1	TRBD2	few
TGTGCCAGCAGTTACTCCCGAGAGACCCAGTACTTC	CASSYSRETQYF	TRBV6-5	TRBJ2-5	-	-
TGCAGTTGGGGGACCGGTTTCAATCAGCCCCAGCATTTT	CSWGTGFNQPQHF	TRBV20-1	TRBJ1-5	-	many
TGTGCCAGTAGTGTCTCCACGGGACAGGGCCTCCTCTCTGGGGCCAACGTCCTGACTTTC	CASSVSTGQGLLSGANVLTF	TRBV19	TRBJ2-6	TRBD1	-
TGCGCCAGCAGCCTGGCATGGGCGGGGGAGGATGAGCAGTTCTTC	CASSLAWAGEDEQFF	TRBV5-1	TRBJ2-1	TRBD2	many
TGTGCCAGCTCACCACTTAGAGGAGTTGGGGATCACACAGATACGCAGTATTTT	CASSPLRGVGDHTDTQYF	TRBV18	TRBJ2-3	-	-
TGCAGTGCTAGACCGCGCCAGCGAGGTGTCAAAGAGACCCAGTACTTC	CSARPRQRGVKETQYF	TRBV20-1	TRBJ2-5	-	few
TGTGCCAGCAGTGAAGCTGAGGGCGGAGGGGATGAGCAGTTCTTC	CASSEAEGGGDEQFF	TRBV6-1	TRBJ2-1	-	many
TGTGCCATCAGTGCCGGGACAAAGAACACTGAAGCTTTCTTT	CAISAGTKNTEAFF	TRBV10-3	TRBJ1-1	-	few
TGCACCAGCAGCCTGGGGGACGGCTCCTCTGGAAACACCATATATTTT	CTSSLGDGSSGNTIYF	TRBV5-1	TRBJ1-3	-	-
TGCGCCAGCAGGCTTGCGGGACCCACGGGTGGTACGCAGTATTTT	CASRLAGPTGGTQYF	TRBV5-1	TRBJ2-3	-	many
TGTGCCAGCAGCGTAGGGGGGGGCAATCAGCCCCAGCATTTT	CASSVGGGNQPQHF	TRBV9	TRBJ1-5	-	many
TGTGCCAGCAGCTTAGAGAGAACGCAGTATTTT	CASSLERTQYF	TRBV7-2	TRBJ2-3	-	many
TGTGCCAGCAGTTATCACAGTTCCTACAATGAGCAGTTCTTC	CASSYHSSYNEQFF	TRBV6-2/TRBV6-3	TRBJ2-1	-	-
TGTGCCACCCGGGACAGGGTTTACGAGCAGTACTTC	CATRDRVYEQYF	TRBV6-1	TRBJ2-7	TRBD1	-
TGCGCCAGCAGCCCATCCCGGCTTGCCACCTCCTACGAGCAGTACTTC	CASSPSRLATSYEQYF	TRBV5-1	TRBJ2-7	-	many
TGTGCCAGTAGTATGCCGGGACAGGGCTCCTACAATGAGCAGTTCTTC	CASSMPGQGSYNEQFF	TRBV19	TRBJ2-1	TRBD1	many
TGCGCCAGCAGTGAGCCTCATAGGACGGGAAAGTTGAACACTGAAGCTTTCTTT	CASSEPHRTGKLNTEAFF	TRBV10-1	TRBJ1-1	-	many
TGCAGTGCTAGATTCCGCGGGAACACCGGGGAGCTGTTTTTT	CSARFRGNTGELFF	TRBV20-1	TRBJ2-2	-	many
TGTGCCAGCAGCACAGGGGGCATAGGAAACACCATATATTTT	CASSTGGIGNTIYF	TRBV6-6	TRBJ1-3	TRBD1	few
TGTGCCAGTAGTTTTCTGGGGGGCGCCTACAATGAGCAGTTCTTC	CASSFLGGAYNEQFF	TRBV19	TRBJ2-1	-	-
TGTGCCAGCGAGGACCAGCCCCAGCATTTT	CASEDQPQHF	TRBV9	TRBJ1-5	-	many
TGTGCCACCAGTGGTGGGGAACGGCTGTTTTTT	CATSGGERLFF	TRBV24-1	TRBJ2-2	-	few
TGTGCCAGCTCACCAGATGTGAGCTCCTACGAGCAGTACTTC	CASSPDVSSYEQYF	TRBV18	TRBJ2-7	-	many
TGTGCCAGCAGCTTGGTGGGGTCCTACAATGAGCAGTTCTTC	CASSLVGSYNEQFF	TRBV5-4	TRBJ2-1	-	many
TGTGCCAGCTCAGGGTCGTCGGGACAGGGGACTGGAAACACCATATATTTT	CASSGSSGQGTGNTIYF	TRBV18	TRBJ1-3	TRBD1	many
TGCGCCAGCAGCTCCTACAGGGGTAGCGACGAGCAGTACTTC	CASSSYRGSDEQYF	TRBV5-1	TRBJ2-7	TRBD1	many
TGTGCCAGCAGCCAAGATACACGAGCGGCCAACTCCTACGAGCAGTACTTC	CASSQDTRAANSYEQYF	TRBV4-2	TRBJ2-7	-	many
TGTGCCAGCAGCTTAGGGACAGTGAGGTCACCCCTCCACTTT	CASSLGTVRSPLHF	TRBV7-3	TRBJ1-6	TRBD1	few